Reported below is one T cell receptor beta chain. This sample is drawn from a study of blood T cell repertoires in COVID-19. Some clones are missing from TCRdb's copy, which holds only in-frame ones; the method was immunoSEQ multiplex PCR. The table has 350,000 to 400,000 clones, 85% to 90% seen once. Specimen: PBMCs or T cells enriched from blood (not recorded which). The clonotype was recovered from a man aged 18-30 years who had recovered from COVID-19.

The CDR3: CASQTSGAENEQFF. The CDR3 nucleotides read TGTGCCTCCCAGACTAGCGGAGCTGAAAATGAGCAGTTCTTC. The V and J genes are TRBV3-1 (or the pseudogene TRBV3-2) and TRBJ2-1, with 9 bases identical to TRBD2. CDR1 LGHDT and CDR2 YNNKEL come from the germline V gene (reference sequence). V lost 11 bases to trimming and J lost 7 bases; unmatched junction nucleotides: 12. The length of the CDR3 is 14 residues.